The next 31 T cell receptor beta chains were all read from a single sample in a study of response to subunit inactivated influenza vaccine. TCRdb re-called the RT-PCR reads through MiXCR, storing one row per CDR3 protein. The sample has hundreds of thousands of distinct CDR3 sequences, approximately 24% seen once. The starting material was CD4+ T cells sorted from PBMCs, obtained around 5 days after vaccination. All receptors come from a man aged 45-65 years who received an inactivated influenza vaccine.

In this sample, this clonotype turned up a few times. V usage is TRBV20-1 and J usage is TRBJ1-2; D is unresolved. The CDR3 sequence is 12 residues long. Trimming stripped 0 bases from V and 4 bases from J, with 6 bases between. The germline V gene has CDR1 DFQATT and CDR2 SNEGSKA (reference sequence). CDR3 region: CSARDIRYGYTF. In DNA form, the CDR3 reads TGCAGTGCTAGAGACATCCGCTATGGCTACACCTTC.

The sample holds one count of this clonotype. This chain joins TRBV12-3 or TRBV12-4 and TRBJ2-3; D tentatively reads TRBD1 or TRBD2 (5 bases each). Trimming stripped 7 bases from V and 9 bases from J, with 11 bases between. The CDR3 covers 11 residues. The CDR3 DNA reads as TGTGCCAGCACCACGGGGCTCACGCAGTATTTT. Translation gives CASTTGLTQYF.

The CDR3 DNA reads as TGTGCCAGCAGTTTATTTCCAGGGGGAAGCACAGATACGCAGTATTTT. Translating it yields CASSLFPGGSTDTQYF. The chain uses TRBV28 and TRBJ2-3, with 7 bases aligning to TRBD1. V trimming: 1 base; J trimming: 0 bases; junction bases outside the gene matches: 4. This CDR3 comprises 16 residues. In germline, CDR1 is MDHEN, CDR2 SYDVKM.

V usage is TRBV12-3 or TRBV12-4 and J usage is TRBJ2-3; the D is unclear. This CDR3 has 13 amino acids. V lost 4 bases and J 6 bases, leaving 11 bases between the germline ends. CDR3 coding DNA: TGTGCCAGCAGTTCCACATTGATCGATACGCAGTATTTT. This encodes CASSSTLIDTQYF.

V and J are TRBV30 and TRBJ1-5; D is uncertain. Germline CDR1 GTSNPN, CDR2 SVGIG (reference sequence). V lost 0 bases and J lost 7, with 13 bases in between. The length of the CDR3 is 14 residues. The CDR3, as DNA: TGTGCCTGGAGTGTCGGCGGGCCCAGGCAGCCCCAGCATTTT. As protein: CAWSVGGPRQPQHF.

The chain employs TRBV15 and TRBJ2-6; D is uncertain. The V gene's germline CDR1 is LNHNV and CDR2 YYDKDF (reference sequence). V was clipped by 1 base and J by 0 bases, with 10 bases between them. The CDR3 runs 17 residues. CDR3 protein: CATSRAQTSSGANVLTF. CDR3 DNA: TGTGCCACCAGCAGAGCCCAAACCAGCTCTGGGGCCAACGTCCTGACTTTC.

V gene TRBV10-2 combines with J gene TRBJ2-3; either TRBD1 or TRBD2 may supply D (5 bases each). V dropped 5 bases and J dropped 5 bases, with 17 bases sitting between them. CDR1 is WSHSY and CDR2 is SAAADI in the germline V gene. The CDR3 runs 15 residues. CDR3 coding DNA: TGCGCCAGCAGTCCGGGACGTTCAACGCGAGATACGCAGTATTTT. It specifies CASSPGRSTRDTQYF.

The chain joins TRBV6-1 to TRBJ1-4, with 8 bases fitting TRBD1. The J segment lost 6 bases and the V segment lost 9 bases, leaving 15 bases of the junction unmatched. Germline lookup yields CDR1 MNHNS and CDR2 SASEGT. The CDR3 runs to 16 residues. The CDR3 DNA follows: TGTGCCAGTAGGACAGGGAGGATGATCAAGGATGAAAAACTGTTTTTT. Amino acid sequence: CASRTGRMIKDEKLFF.

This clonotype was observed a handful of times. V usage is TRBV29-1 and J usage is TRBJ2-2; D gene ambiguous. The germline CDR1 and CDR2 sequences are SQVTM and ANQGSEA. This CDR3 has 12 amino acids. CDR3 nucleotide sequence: TGCAGTCATCAGGAGAACACCGGGGAGCTGTTTTTT. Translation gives CSHQENTGELFF.

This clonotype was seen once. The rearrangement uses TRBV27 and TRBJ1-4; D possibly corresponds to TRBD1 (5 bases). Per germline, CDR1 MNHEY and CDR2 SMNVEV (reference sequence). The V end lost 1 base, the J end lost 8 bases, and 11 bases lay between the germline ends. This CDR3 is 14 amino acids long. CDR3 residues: CASSLLGQGEKLFF. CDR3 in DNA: TGTGCCAGCAGTTTATTGGGCCAGGGAGAAAAACTGTTTTTT.

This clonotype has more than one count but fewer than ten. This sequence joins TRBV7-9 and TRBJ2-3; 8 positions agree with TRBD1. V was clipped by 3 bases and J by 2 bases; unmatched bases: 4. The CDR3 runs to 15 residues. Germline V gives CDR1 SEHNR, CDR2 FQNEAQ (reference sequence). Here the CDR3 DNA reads TGTGCCAGCAGCTTCCAGGGGGCTATCACAGATACGCAGTATTTT. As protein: CASSFQGAITDTQYF. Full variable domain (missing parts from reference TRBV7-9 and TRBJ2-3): DTGVSQNPRHKITKRGQNVTFRCDPISEHNRLYWYRQTLGQGPEFLTYFQNEAQLEKSRLLSDRFSAERPKGSFSTLEIQRTEQGDSAMYLCASSFQGAITDTQYFGPGTRLTVL.

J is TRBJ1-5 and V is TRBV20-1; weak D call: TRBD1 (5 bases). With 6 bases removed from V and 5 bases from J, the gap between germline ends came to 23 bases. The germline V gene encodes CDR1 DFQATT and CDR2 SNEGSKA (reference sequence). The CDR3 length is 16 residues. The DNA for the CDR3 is TGCAGTGCCCGGGGCCTTTTCGGAATTGTCGATCAGCCCCAGCATTTT. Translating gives CSARGLFGIVDQPQHF.

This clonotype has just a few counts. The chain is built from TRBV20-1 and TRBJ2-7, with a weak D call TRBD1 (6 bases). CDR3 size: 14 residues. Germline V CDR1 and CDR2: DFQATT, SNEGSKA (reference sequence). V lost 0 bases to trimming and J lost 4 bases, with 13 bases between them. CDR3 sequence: CSARDQGRGYEQYF. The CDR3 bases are TGCAGTGCTAGAGATCAGGGCAGGGGTTACGAGCAGTACTTC.

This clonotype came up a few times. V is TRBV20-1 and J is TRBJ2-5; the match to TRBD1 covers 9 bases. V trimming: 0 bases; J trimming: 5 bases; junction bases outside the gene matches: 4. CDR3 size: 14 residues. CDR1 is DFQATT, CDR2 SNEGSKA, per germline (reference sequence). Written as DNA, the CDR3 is TGCAGTGCTAGAGAGGGGACAGGGAGGGAGACCCAGTACTTC. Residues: CSAREGTGRETQYF.

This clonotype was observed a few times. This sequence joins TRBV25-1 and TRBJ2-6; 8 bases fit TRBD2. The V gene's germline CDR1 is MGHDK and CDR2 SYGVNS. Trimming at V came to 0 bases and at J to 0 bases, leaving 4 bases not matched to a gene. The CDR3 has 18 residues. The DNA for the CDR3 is TGTGCCAGCAGTGAATATCCGGGAGGGAGCTCTGGGGCCAACGTCCTGACTTTC. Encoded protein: CASSEYPGGSSGANVLTF.

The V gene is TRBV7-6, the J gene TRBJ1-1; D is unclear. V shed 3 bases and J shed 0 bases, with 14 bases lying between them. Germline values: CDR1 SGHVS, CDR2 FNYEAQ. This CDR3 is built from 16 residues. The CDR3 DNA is TGTGCCAGCAGCTTGGGCAGGTTTGTCATGAACACTGAAGCTTTCTTT. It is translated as CASSLGRFVMNTEAFF.

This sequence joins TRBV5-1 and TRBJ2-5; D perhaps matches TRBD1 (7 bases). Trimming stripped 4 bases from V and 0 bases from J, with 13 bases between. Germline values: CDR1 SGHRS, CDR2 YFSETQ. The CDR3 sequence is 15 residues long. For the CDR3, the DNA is TGCGCCAGCAGCCCCCAGGGGGGAGACCAAGAGACCCAGTACTTC. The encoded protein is CASSPQGGDQETQYF.

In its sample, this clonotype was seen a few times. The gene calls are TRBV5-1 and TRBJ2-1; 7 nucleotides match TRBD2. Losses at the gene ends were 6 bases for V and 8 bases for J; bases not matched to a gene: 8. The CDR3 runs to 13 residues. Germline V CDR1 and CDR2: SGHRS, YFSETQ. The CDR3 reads CASKVAGRDEQFF. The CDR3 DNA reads TGCGCCAGCAAGGTAGCGGGTAGGGATGAGCAGTTCTTC.

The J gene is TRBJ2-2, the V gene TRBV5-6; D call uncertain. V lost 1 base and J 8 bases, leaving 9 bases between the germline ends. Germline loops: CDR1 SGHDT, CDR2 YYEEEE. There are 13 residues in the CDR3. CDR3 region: CASSLMKGGELFF. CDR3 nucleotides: TGTGCCAGCAGCTTGATGAAAGGAGGGGAGCTGTTTTTT.

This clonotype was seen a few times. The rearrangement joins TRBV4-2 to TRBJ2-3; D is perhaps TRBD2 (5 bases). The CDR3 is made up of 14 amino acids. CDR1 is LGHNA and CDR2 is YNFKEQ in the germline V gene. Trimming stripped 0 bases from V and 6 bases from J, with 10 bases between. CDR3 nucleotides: TGTGCCAGCAGCCAAGATCACGGGGTGGATACGCAGTATTTT. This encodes CASSQDHGVDTQYF.

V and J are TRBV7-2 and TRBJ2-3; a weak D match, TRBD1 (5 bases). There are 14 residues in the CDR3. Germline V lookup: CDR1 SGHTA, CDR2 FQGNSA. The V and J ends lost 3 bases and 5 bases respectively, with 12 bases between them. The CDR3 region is CASSLGGAQDTQYF. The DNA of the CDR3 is TGTGCCAGCAGCTTGGGTGGGGCGCAAGATACGCAGTATTTT.

In DNA form, the CDR3 reads TGTGCCAGCACCCCGGTGGGGGGGGTTGGTACAGATACGCAGTATTTT. Translation: CASTPVGGVGTDTQYF. This chain links TRBV11-2 with TRBJ2-3, with 7 bases matching TRBD2. The germline CDR1 and CDR2 sequences are SGHAT and FQNNGV. The CDR3 is 16 amino acids. J lost 3 bases, V lost 7 bases, and 13 bases had no gene match.

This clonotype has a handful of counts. CDR3 nucleotides: TGCAGTGCCACGCCGGACTACCAAACAGATACGCAGTATTTT. It translates to CSATPDYQTDTQYF. J is TRBJ2-3 and V is TRBV20-1; the D gene is possibly TRBD2 (6 bases). Germline V lookup: CDR1 DFQATT, CDR2 SNEGSKA (reference sequence). The CDR3 sequence is 14 residues long. The V end was cut by 6 bases, the J end by 3 bases, with 16 bases between.

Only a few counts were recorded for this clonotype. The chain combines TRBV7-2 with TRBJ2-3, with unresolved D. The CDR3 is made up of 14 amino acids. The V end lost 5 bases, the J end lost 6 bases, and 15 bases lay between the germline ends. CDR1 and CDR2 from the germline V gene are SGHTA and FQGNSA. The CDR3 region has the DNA TGTGCCAGCAGCCCCTCGATGAGTACGGATACGCAGTATTTT. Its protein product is CASSPSMSTDTQYF.

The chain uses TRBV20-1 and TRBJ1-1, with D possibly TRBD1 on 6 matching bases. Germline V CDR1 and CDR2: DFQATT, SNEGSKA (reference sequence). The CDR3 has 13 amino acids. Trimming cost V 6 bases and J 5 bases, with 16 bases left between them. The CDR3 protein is CSALYQTGTEAFF. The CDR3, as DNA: TGCAGTGCCCTCTACCAAACAGGGACTGAAGCTTTCTTT.

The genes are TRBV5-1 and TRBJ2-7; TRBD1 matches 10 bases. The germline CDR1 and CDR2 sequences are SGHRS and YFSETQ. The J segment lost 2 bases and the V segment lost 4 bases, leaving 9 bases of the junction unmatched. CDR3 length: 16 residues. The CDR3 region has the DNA TGCGCCAGCAGCGCATTACCGGGACAGGGGACCTACGAGCAGTACTTC. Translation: CASSALPGQGTYEQYF.

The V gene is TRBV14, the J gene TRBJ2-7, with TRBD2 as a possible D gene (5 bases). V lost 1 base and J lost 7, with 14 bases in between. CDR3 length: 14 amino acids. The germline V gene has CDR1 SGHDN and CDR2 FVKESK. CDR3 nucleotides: TGTGCCAGCAGCCAAGTCGGTACTAAGCGGGAGCAGTACTTC. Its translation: CASSQVGTKREQYF.

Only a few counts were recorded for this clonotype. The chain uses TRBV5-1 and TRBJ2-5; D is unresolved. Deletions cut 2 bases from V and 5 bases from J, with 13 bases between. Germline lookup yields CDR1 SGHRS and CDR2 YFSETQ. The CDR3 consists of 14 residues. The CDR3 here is CASSLQRLGETQYF. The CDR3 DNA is TGCGCCAGCAGCTTACAGAGGCTCGGGGAGACCCAGTACTTC.

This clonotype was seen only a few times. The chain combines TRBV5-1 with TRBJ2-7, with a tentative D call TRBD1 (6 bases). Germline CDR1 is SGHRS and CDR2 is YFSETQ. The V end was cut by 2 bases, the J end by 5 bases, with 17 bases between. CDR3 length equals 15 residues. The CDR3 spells CASSFTGFGRDEQYF. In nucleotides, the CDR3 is TGCGCCAGCAGCTTCACAGGGTTTGGTCGTGACGAGCAGTACTTC.

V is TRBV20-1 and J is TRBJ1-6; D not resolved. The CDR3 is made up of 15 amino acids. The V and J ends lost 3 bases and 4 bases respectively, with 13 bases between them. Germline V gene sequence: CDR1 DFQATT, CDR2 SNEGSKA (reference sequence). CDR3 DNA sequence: TGCAGTGCTAGGGATGGGGAGTGGTATAATTCACCCCTCCACTTT. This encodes CSARDGEWYNSPLHF.

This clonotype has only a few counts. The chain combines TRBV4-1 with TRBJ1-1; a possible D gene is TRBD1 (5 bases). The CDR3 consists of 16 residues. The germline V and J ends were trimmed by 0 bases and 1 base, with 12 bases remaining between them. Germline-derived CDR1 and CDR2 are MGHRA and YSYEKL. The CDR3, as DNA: TGCGCCAGCAGCCAAGAAGGGGACCCGAGGAACACTGAAGCTTTCTTT. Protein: CASSQEGDPRNTEAFF.